These 22 T cell receptor beta chains were all obtained from the same sample, sequenced in a study of blood T cell repertoires in COVID-19. Sequenced by immunoSEQ multiplex PCR; TCRdb stores in-frame clones only, minus some. In the table there are roughly 97,000 clones, 90% to 95% of which are singletons. Sequencing was done on a sample of peripheral blood. The receptor source for this set is a human donor in a cohort sampled during active COVID-19.

The chain employs TRBV18 and TRBJ1-6, with 7 bases that match TRBD1. Per the germline V gene, CDR1 is KGHSH and CDR2 is LQKENI. Losses at the gene ends were 3 bases for V and 7 bases for J; bases not matched to a gene: 12. CDR3 size: 17 residues. CDR3 residues: CASSPGLTGNGNSPLHF. DNA for the CDR3: TGTGCCAGCTCACCGGGCCTGACAGGGAATGGGAATTCACCCCTCCACTTT.

CDR3 nucleotide sequence: TGTGCCAGCAGCTGGGGGGTAGCGGGGACTAGCACAGATACGCAGTATTTT. This encodes CASSWGVAGTSTDTQYF. V gene TRBV7-9 combines with J gene TRBJ2-3, with 8 positions matching TRBD2. The CDR3 runs 17 residues. Germline CDR1 SEHNR, CDR2 FQNEAQ (reference sequence). J gave up 0 bases and V 4 bases, and 9 bases lay outside the gene matches.

The V gene is TRBV6-1, the J gene TRBJ2-1; 8 bases align to TRBD2. V lost 4 bases to trimming and J lost 2 bases; unmatched junction nucleotides: 19. Germline V gene lookup returns CDR1 MNHNS and CDR2 SASEGT. The CDR3 loop spans 20 amino acids. Here the CDR3 reads CASSGPAHRAGVDTYNEQFF. CDR3 bases: TGTGCCAGCAGTGGACCGGCCCACAGAGCGGGAGTAGATACCTACAATGAGCAGTTCTTC.

Remarks on this clone: Other DNA sequences within the sample encode an identical CDR3. The chain joins TRBV30 to TRBJ1-1; 7 bases align to TRBD1. The CDR3 spans 13 residues. The V segment lost 1 base and the J segment 4 bases; nucleotides outside the gene matches: 3. Germline V gene sequence: CDR1 GTSNPN, CDR2 SVGIG (reference sequence). Here the CDR3 reads CAWSGQGTTEAFF. The CDR3 DNA reads TGTGCCTGGAGTGGACAGGGTACCACTGAAGCTTTCTTT.

J is TRBJ2-6 and V is TRBV5-1; 10 bases are a match to TRBD1. The V gene's germline CDR1 is SGHRS and CDR2 YFSETQ. V gave up 2 bases and J gave up 4 bases; unmatched junction bases: 6. CDR3 length: 17 amino acids. CDR3 protein: CASSFKGQGTGANVLTF. In nucleotides, the CDR3 is TGCGCCAGCAGCTTTAAGGGACAGGGGACCGGGGCCAACGTCCTGACTTTC. Supplemented by reference TRBV5-1 and TRBJ2-6, the full variable domain reads KAGVTQTPRYLIKTRGQQVTLSCSPISGHRSVSWYQQTPGQGLQFLFEYFSETQRNKGNFPGRFSGRQFSNSRSEMNVSTLELGDSALYLCASSFKGQGTGANVLTFGAGSRLTVL.

J is TRBJ1-1 and V is TRBV28; 7 bases align to TRBD1. Germline V gene lookup returns CDR1 MDHEN and CDR2 SYDVKM. V lost 2 bases, J lost 0 bases, and 6 bases stayed unmatched. The CDR3 consists of 16 residues. The CDR3 bases are TGTGCCAGCAGTTTAAGGATCACAGGGGTGAACACTGAAGCTTTCTTT. As protein: CASSLRITGVNTEAFF.

The chain couples TRBV30 to TRBJ1-4, with 11 bases lining up with TRBD1. CDR1 and CDR2 from the germline V gene are GTSNPN and SVGIG (reference sequence). V lost 4 bases and J lost 7; bases outside the gene matches: 5. The CDR3 is 14 amino acids. The CDR3 is CAWNSGQGVEKLFF. CDR3 DNA sequence: TGTGCCTGGAATTCGGGACAGGGGGTTGAAAAACTGTTTTTT.

This clone showed up just once. This sequence joins TRBV28 and TRBJ2-7; no clear D. This CDR3 has 13 amino acids. Trimming pared 2 bases from V and 6 bases from J, leaving 11 bases between. CDR1 is MDHEN and CDR2 is SYDVKM in the germline V gene. The CDR3 reads CASSLPTILEQYF. DNA of the CDR3: TGTGCCAGCAGTTTACCTACGATTCTCGAGCAGTACTTC.

The chain is built from TRBV6-5 and TRBJ1-3; TRBD1 aligns across 9 bases. J gave up 3 bases and V 7 bases, and 4 bases lay outside the gene matches. The CDR3 is 14 residues long. The V gene's germline CDR1 is MNHEY and CDR2 SVGAGI. CDR3 region: CASTKDRGGNTIYF. The CDR3 DNA reads as TGTGCCAGCACGAAGGACAGGGGTGGAAACACCATATATTTT.

The V and J genes are TRBV12-5 and TRBJ2-7, with TRBD1 identical over 10 bases. J gave up 4 bases and V 1 base, and 4 bases lay outside the gene matches. This CDR3 has 15 residues. Germline values: CDR1 LGHNT, CDR2 FRNRAP. The CDR3 DNA reads TGTGCTAGTGGTTTGGAAGGACAGGGGGTTTACGAGCAGTACTTC. Translating gives CASGLEGQGVYEQYF.

The chain couples TRBV5-1 to TRBJ1-6; D is possibly TRBD1 (6 bases). Germline CDR1 reads SGHRS; CDR2 reads YFSETQ. The CDR3 length is 15 residues. The V and J ends lost 3 bases and 9 bases respectively, with 16 bases between them. CDR3 sequence: CASSWDNGGGSPLHF. The CDR3 nucleotides are TGCGCCAGCAGCTGGGACAACGGTGGGGGTTCACCCCTCCACTTT.

This clone was found once. The chain employs TRBV4-3 and TRBJ2-1, with 8 bases matching TRBD2. Trimming cost V 3 bases and J 0 bases; bases outside gene matches: 4. The CDR3 runs 16 residues. Germline lookup yields CDR1 LGHNA and CDR2 YSLEER. The CDR3 loop is CASSHQGTSSYNEQFF. CDR3 bases: TGCGCCAGCAGCCACCAAGGGACTAGCTCCTACAATGAGCAGTTCTTC.

J is TRBJ2-3 and V is TRBV5-1; no clear D. V was trimmed by 3 bases and J by 3 bases, leaving 14 bases between them. Germline V gives CDR1 SGHRS, CDR2 YFSETQ. The length of the CDR3 is 15 residues. CDR3 amino acids: CASSYSPLGTDTQYF. The CDR3 region has the DNA TGCGCCAGCAGCTACTCCCCCCTCGGTACAGATACGCAGTATTTT.

V gene TRBV10-3 combines with J gene TRBJ2-4; no clear D. V was shortened by 2 bases and J by 0 bases, with 5 bases between the two germline ends. Germline values: CDR1 ENHRY, CDR2 SYGVKD. The CDR3 is 14 amino acids. CDR3 sequence reads: CAISEEPAKNIQYF. The CDR3 DNA follows: TGTGCCATCAGTGAGGAGCCAGCCAAAAACATTCAGTACTTC.

The rearrangement links TRBV12-5 to TRBJ2-3, with 7 bases matching TRBD2. In germline, CDR1 is LGHNT, CDR2 FRNRAP. The CDR3 has 14 residues. With V trimmed by 3 bases and J by 0 bases, 0 bases remained unmatched. CDR3 loop: CASGFSGSTDTQYF. The CDR3, as DNA: TGTGCTAGTGGTTTTAGCGGGAGCACAGATACGCAGTATTTT.

As for this clone: The DNA is omitted, as the CDR3 cannot be located on it reliably, and the CDR3 follows TCRdb's listing. The chain is built from TRBV30 and TRBJ1-1. Germline V gives CDR1 GTSNPN, CDR2 SVGIG (reference sequence). The CDR3 has 11 residues if both end residues are counted. CDR3: CAWSFAGGTFF.

The chain employs TRBV5-1 and TRBJ1-2; unclear D gene. CDR1 and CDR2 from the germline V gene are SGHRS and YFSETQ. The CDR3 is 13 amino acids. With 0 bases removed from V and 4 bases from J, the gap between germline ends came to 7 bases. CDR3 nucleotide sequence: TGCGCCAGCAGCTTGGACACCTCCTATGGCTACACCTTC. Its protein product is CASSLDTSYGYTF.

This chain uses TRBV7-8 with TRBJ1-1; D is perhaps TRBD1 (6 bases). Germline V gene sequence: CDR1 SGHVS, CDR2 FQNEAQ. Trimming shortened V by 5 bases and J by 1 base, and 14 bases separated the two germline ends. The CDR3 consists of 15 residues. The CDR3 DNA follows: TGTGCCAGCAGCATACAAGGGGGTTGGAACACTGAAGCTTTCTTT. It encodes CASSIQGGWNTEAFF.

The genes are TRBV25-1 and TRBJ2-7; a weak D match, TRBD1 (6 bases). This CDR3 comprises 15 residues. Germline V gene lookup returns CDR1 MGHDK and CDR2 SYGVNS. V lost 2 bases and J 5 bases, leaving 16 bases between the germline ends. The CDR3 sequence: CASSEPQGLGNEQYF. The CDR3 DNA reads TGTGCCAGCAGTGAACCGCAGGGGTTAGGTAACGAGCAGTACTTC.

The V and J genes are TRBV7-2 and TRBJ1-1; D may be TRBD1 (5 bases). This CDR3 region has 13 residues. The V end was cut by 2 bases, the J end by 10 bases, with 14 bases between. In germline, CDR1 is SGHTA, CDR2 FQGNSA. The chain's CDR3 is CASSLYIGQGAFF. The CDR3 bases are TGTGCCAGCAGCTTATATATCGGACAAGGAGCTTTCTTT.

This chain uses TRBV29-1 with TRBJ2-3, with a tentative D call TRBD2 (6 bases). Trimming left V 8 bases short and J 2 bases short, with 14 bases between. There are 13 residues in the CDR3. CDR1 is SQVTM and CDR2 is ANQGSEA in the germline V gene. CDR3: CSLRGTLTDTQYF. The CDR3 region has the DNA TGCAGCCTTCGGGGGACCCTCACAGATACGCAGTATTTT.

J is TRBJ2-5 and V is TRBV13, with 7 positions matching TRBD1. The length of the CDR3 is 13 residues. V was clipped by 5 bases and J by 3 bases; unmatched bases: 3. Germline loops: CDR1 PRHDT, CDR2 FYEKMQ (reference sequence). The CDR3 loop reads CASSQDRKETQYF. The CDR3 DNA reads TGTGCCAGCAGCCAGGACAGGAAAGAGACCCAGTACTTC.